The present entry profiles one TCR beta chain with its context. Its antigen is unknown. V was clipped by 4 bases and J by 5 bases, with 14 bases between them. The germline V gene has CDR1 GTSNPN and CDR2 SVGIG (reference sequence). The CDR3 has 13 amino acids. Both 60 Vbeta primers and 13 Jbeta primers went into the PCR. Only in-frame clones appear in the TCRdb table, and some are missing; sequencing was by immunoSEQ multiplex PCR. Of 100,000 to 150,000 clones listed, 82% are singletons. This sample is drawn from a study of cytomegalovirus exposure and HLA in healthy donors. Study summary: Some 85 million unique TCRs, all from HLA-typed donors, were included in an early release of the data. The study, taken as a whole, reports: About 87% or about 30% of the time was how often most TCR beta V segments were productive, according to an earlier analysis.

Donors in the study were healthy people who gave bone marrow. This TCR was sampled from a woman in her fifties or sixties in good health and CMV-seropositive. This sequence joins TRBV30 and TRBJ1-1; D is perhaps TRBD1 (6 bases). The sequencing input was PBMCs. The CDR3 region is CAWTLYRATEAFF. In DNA form, the CDR3 reads TGTGCCTGGACATTATACAGGGCGACTGAAGCTTTCTTT.